This record covers a single TCR beta chain. What it binds is not known. Germline CDR1 LNHDA, CDR2 SQIVND (reference sequence). With 4 bases removed from V and 1 base from J, the gap between germline ends came to 10 bases. The CDR3 sequence is 14 residues long. TCRdb independently ran MiXCR on the reads; one entry per CDR3 protein. This sample has around 100,000 distinct CDR3 sequences; 10% occur once, and the top ten carry 25% to 40%. These data originate in a study of T cell repertoires in cytomegalovirus infection. Study-level information: Public TCR beta signature analysis indicated the presence of both CMV infection and matching HLA type. General study points: HLA-C-restricted CMV-specific TCR beta clonotypes were dominant in the ex vivo response. Using cumulative public TCR beta family frequency, the authors identified those who carried CMV together with the relevant HLA.

Sample: PBMCs, sequenced either directly or after in vitro stimulation (not recorded which). This chain uses TRBV19 with TRBJ1-1; D perhaps matches TRBD1 (5 bases). The receptor's source is a human donor in good health (CMV status not recorded). Some clones in this sample may be carry-over from other donors' samples. CDR3 amino acids: CASSTWTRNTEAFF. In DNA, the CDR3 is TGTGCCAGTAGTACTTGGACAAGGAACACTGAAGCTTTCTTT.